The following is a T cell receptor beta chain sequence with its context. Germline V lookup: CDR1 SEHNR, CDR2 FQNEAQ (reference sequence). The CDR3 totals 14 residues. V lost 1 base to trimming and J lost 4 bases, with 7 bases between them. Generated by immunoSEQ multiplex PCR, the TCRdb table keeps only in-frame clones and is missing some. The data contain around 40,000 clones, 83% of them seen just once; the ten biggest clones take up about 16%. These data are taken from a study of PD-L1 blockade in urothelial cancer. Study as a whole: Blood was tested 3 weeks (second dose) and 6 weeks into treatment. A median around 140,000 T cells were found in blood samples.

All patients carried locally advanced or metastatic urothelial carcinoma. The J gene is TRBJ2-2, the V gene TRBV7-9, with D possibly TRBD2 on 5 matching bases. The sample consisted of PBMCs, taken around atezolizumab (anti-PD-L1) treatment. The TCR sequence derives from a man in his sixties with urothelial cancer. CDR3 residues: CASSLVGSTGELFF. For the CDR3, the DNA is TGTGCCAGCAGCTTAGTAGGGAGCACCGGGGAGCTGTTTTTT.